This entry is about one T cell receptor beta chain. This CDR3 contains 12 residues. Per the germline V gene, CDR1 is SNHLY and CDR2 is FYNNEI. V gave up 4 bases and J gave up 7 bases, with 10 bases separating them. The data were obtained in a study of T cells in narcolepsy. Measured with immunoSEQ multiplex PCR; TCRdb has only the in-frame clones, and not every one. The table shows tens of thousands of clones, with around 87% occurring only once. This TCR was sampled from a human donor in good health. The chain carries TRBV2 and TRBJ1-1, with D unresolved. Source material: memory (CD45RA-) CD4+ T cells from blood. The CDR3 reads CASSGSGVEAFF. CDR3 in DNA: TGTGCCAGCAGTGGTTCCGGGGTTGAAGCTTTCTTT.